This T cell receptor beta chain is from a study of blood T cells in healthy people across ages. Study at large: About one barcoded beta molecule per two T cells was captured by template switching. Study outcomes and limitations: Nothing was known about donor CMV status, and this possibly confounded expanded clonotype changes. Fewer expanded clones and more diversity marked long-lived versus aged donors.

Combining a sample-barcoded 5' primer with a J-beta primer mix, a second PCR ran for about 6 to 12 cycles. Every sample gave at least 3 million paired-end reads containing CDR3. A single record per CDR3 protein comes from TCRdb applying MiXCR to the 5' RACE reads. Found here are 1.5 million to 2 million distinct CDR3 sequences, 25% to 30% of them singletons; the top ten hold 7.7%. Comment on this clonotype: As yet, its antigen is unknown.

The sample comprised blood. This receptor was obtained from a woman aged 30 to 39 in good health.

CDR3 sequence (DNA): TGTGCCACATCGCGGGGGGGATTAAAGACCGATGAGCAGTTCTTC. Amino acid sequence: CATSRGGLKTDEQFF. This chain uses TRBV24-1 with TRBJ2-1, with 9 bases lining up with TRBD2. After removal of 10 bases from V and 8 bases from J, the junction contained 14 bases not matched to a gene. The germline gives CDR1 KGHDR, CDR2 SFDVKD. The CDR3 loop spans 15 amino acids.